This T cell receptor beta chain derives from a study of technical replicates of blood from a handful of donors. Per germline, CDR1 PRHDT and CDR2 FYEKMQ (reference sequence). The ends lost 5 bases at V and 7 bases at J; junction bases unmatched: 9. This CDR3 is 15 amino acids long. The protocol was immunoSEQ multiplex PCR, while the TCRdb copy is restricted to in-frame clones and leaves out a portion. The data contain under 110,000 clones, roughly 95% of them seen just once; the ten biggest clones take up 0.21%. This rearrangement joins TRBV13 to TRBJ2-1; 9 bases are shared with TRBD2. This TCR was sampled from a human donor in good health. The sample taken for sequencing was T cells isolated from PBMCs. Here the CDR3 reads CASSLSGRTMNEQFF. The DNA for the CDR3 is TGTGCCAGCAGCCTAAGCGGGAGGACGATGAATGAGCAGTTCTTC.